The 2 T cell receptor beta chains presented below share a single source sample, sequenced in a study of blood T cells in healthy people across ages. The use of a sample-barcoded 5' primer and a J-beta primer mix characterized a second PCR of about 6 to 12 cycles. One entry per CDR3 protein results from TCRdb running MiXCR on the 5' RACE reads. The table shows some 1.7 million distinct CDR3 sequences, with about 28% occurring only once. The specimen sequenced was blood. These receptors were taken from a woman under 40 in good health.

The chain joins TRBV4-1 to TRBJ2-3, with D possibly matching TRBD2 (7 bases). Between the trimmed V and J ends, which lost 3 bases and 2 bases, there was a span of 18 bases. The length of the CDR3 is 17 residues. Germline V gene lookup returns CDR1 MGHRA and CDR2 YSYEKL. CDR3 in amino acids: CASSQGGAGAYTDTQYF. The CDR3 region has the DNA TGCGCCAGCAGCCAGGGAGGGGCGGGGGCATACACAGATACGCAGTATTTT.

The rearrangement uses TRBV7-9 and TRBJ2-1; TRBD1 agrees at 9 bases. V lost 1 base to trimming and J lost 10 bases; unmatched junction nucleotides: 8. There are 15 residues in the CDR3. Per the germline V gene, CDR1 is SEHNR and CDR2 is FQNEAQ (reference sequence). CDR3 nucleotides: TGTGCCAGCAGCTTAGTCGGGACAGGGAGACGGGAGCAGTTCTTC. Translation gives CASSLVGTGRREQFF.